One sample yielded the 23 T cell receptor beta chains listed below, sequenced in a study of CD8 T cells in Susac syndrome. RNA was extracted with the RNeasy kit, and a quantity of about 0.45 to 1 ug was reverse transcribed using random hexamers. From the immunoSEQ multiplex PCR reads, TCRdb called clonotypes with MiXCR, one entry per CDR3 protein. The table has about 140,000 distinct CDR3 sequences, approximately 95% seen once. Input material: CD8+ T cells from PBMCs. Receptors originate from a human donor in good health.

The chain carries TRBV12-3 or TRBV12-4 and TRBJ2-7, with 13 positions matching TRBD2. The CDR3 length is 15 residues. J lost 3 bases, V lost 5 bases, and 4 bases had no gene match. The CDR3 DNA reads as TGTGCCAGCAGTACCAGGACTAGCGGGAGCTACGAGCAGTACTTC. It encodes CASSTRTSGSYEQYF.

The chain links TRBV4-1 to TRBJ1-5; D uncertain. V was clipped by 3 bases and J by 5 bases, with 11 bases between them. CDR3 length: 14 residues. From germline, CDR1 is MGHRA and CDR2 YSYEKL. The CDR3, as DNA: TGCGCCAGCAGCCAGGACGTGGGGTATCAGCCCCAGCATTTT. It is translated as CASSQDVGYQPQHF.

The chain couples TRBV27 to TRBJ1-5; the match to TRBD1 covers 7 bases. This CDR3 comprises 16 residues. Germline V gives CDR1 MNHEY, CDR2 SMNVEV (reference sequence). Trimming removed 2 bases from V and 3 bases from J; junction bases left unmatched: 7. For the CDR3, the DNA is TGTGCCAGCAGTTTAGGTATGACAGGGAACAATCAGCCCCAGCATTTT. This encodes CASSLGMTGNNQPQHF.

The rearrangement links TRBV27 to TRBJ2-1; 11 bases map to TRBD2. V lost 6 bases to trimming and J lost 8 bases; unmatched junction nucleotides: 6. In germline, CDR1 is MNHEY, CDR2 SMNVEV (reference sequence). The CDR3 covers 14 residues. The CDR3 region has the DNA TGTGCCAGCAGCCTGACTAGCGGGAACTATGAGCAGTTCTTC. It translates to CASSLTSGNYEQFF.

This clonotype was seen just once. The chain is built from TRBV4-1 and TRBJ2-5, with unresolved D. This CDR3 is built from 14 residues. V dropped 1 base and J dropped 2 bases, with 8 bases sitting between them. Germline V gives CDR1 MGHRA, CDR2 YSYEKL. CDR3 loop: CASSQVAGQETQYF. The CDR3 DNA reads TGCGCCAGCAGCCAAGTTGCCGGACAAGAGACCCAGTACTTC.

The gene calls are TRBV29-1 and TRBJ1-1; TRBD1 matches 11 bases. Germline CDR1 reads SQVTM; CDR2 reads ANQGSEA. The CDR3 totals 13 residues. Trimming took 5 bases from V and 4 from J; bases not matched to a gene: 3. The CDR3 DNA is TGCAGCGTTTTGGGGACAGGGGGCACTGAAGCTTTCTTT. It codes for CSVLGTGGTEAFF.

The chain combines TRBV20-1 with TRBJ2-1, with 11 bases identical to TRBD1. V lost 5 bases to trimming and J lost 15 bases; unmatched junction nucleotides: 12. CDR1 and CDR2 (germline): DFQATT, SNEGSKA (reference sequence). This CDR3 has 13 residues. Here the CDR3 DNA reads TGCAGTGCTCAAAACTGGGACAGGGGGTTTCGGTTCTTC. Encoded protein: CSAQNWDRGFRFF.

The chain carries TRBV5-4 and TRBJ2-3; D is unresolved. This CDR3 has 14 residues. The germline gives CDR1 SGHNT, CDR2 YYREEE (reference sequence). Between the trimmed V and J ends, which lost 0 bases and 4 bases, there was a span of 9 bases. CDR3 in DNA: TGTGCCAGCAGCTTGGCACCCCCCCCAGATACGCAGTATTTT. Protein product: CASSLAPPPDTQYF.

The sample holds one count of this clonotype. The V gene is TRBV20-1, the J gene TRBJ1-1; tentatively, D is TRBD1 (5 bases). V lost 5 bases and J lost 0, with 16 bases in between. Germline V gene lookup returns CDR1 DFQATT and CDR2 SNEGSKA (reference sequence). The CDR3 consists of 15 residues. The CDR3 DNA is TGCAGTGCTCCTCGACAGACCCTAATGAACACTGAAGCTTTCTTT. The encoded protein is CSAPRQTLMNTEAFF.

This chain joins TRBV30 and TRBJ1-2; a weak D match, TRBD1 (5 bases). The germline CDR1 and CDR2 sequences are GTSNPN and SVGIG (reference sequence). The ends were cut back, 8 bases at V and 2 bases at J, with 18 bases in the middle. The CDR3 is 14 residues long. The CDR3 DNA reads TGTGCCATCGCGGGAGGGGCCGAAAACTATGGCTACACCTTC. This translates into CAIAGGAENYGYTF.

The chain's CDR3 is CASSQAAGRAKNIQYF. CDR3 nucleotides: TGCGCCAGCAGCCAGGCAGCCGGGAGGGCCAAAAACATTCAGTACTTC. This chain joins TRBV4-3 and TRBJ2-4; 7 bases match TRBD2. The ends lost 3 bases at V and 1 base at J; junction bases unmatched: 6. The CDR3 has 16 amino acids. Germline V gene data show CDR1 as LGHNA and CDR2 as YSLEER.

The V gene is TRBV15, the J gene TRBJ2-7, with TRBD1 as a possible D gene (6 bases). CDR1 is LNHNV and CDR2 is YYDKDF in the germline V gene (reference sequence). This CDR3 region has 13 residues. V dropped 4 bases and J dropped 3 bases, with 10 bases sitting between them. The CDR3 loop is CATSTEQGYEQYF. For the CDR3, the DNA is TGTGCCACCAGCACCGAACAGGGCTACGAGCAGTACTTC.

The CDR3: CASSLSYTGRAYEQYF. CDR3 DNA: TGTGCCAGCAGTCTCAGTTATACAGGGAGGGCCTACGAGCAGTACTTC. The chain combines TRBV27 with TRBJ2-7, with D tentatively TRBD2 (7 bases). The V end lost 5 bases, the J end lost 2 bases, and 19 bases lay between the germline ends. Germline CDR1 is MNHEY and CDR2 is SMNVEV (reference sequence). The CDR3 is made up of 16 amino acids.

J is TRBJ2-7 and V is TRBV12-3 or TRBV12-4; a possible D gene is TRBD2 (6 bases). The length of the CDR3 is 14 residues. Trimming shortened V by 5 bases and J by 5 bases, and 16 bases separated the two germline ends. The CDR3 DNA reads TGTGCCAGCAGTCTGGGGACTGGTGCCCACGAGCAGTACTTC. Encoded protein: CASSLGTGAHEQYF.

The chain combines TRBV27 with TRBJ2-1; 13 nucleotides match TRBD2. CDR1 and CDR2 from the germline V gene are MNHEY and SMNVEV (reference sequence). The CDR3 contains 16 residues. The V gene end was trimmed by 4 bases and the J gene end by 8 bases; junction bases not matched to a gene: 8. In DNA, the CDR3 is TGTGCCAGCAGTTCCCCCGTACTAGCGGGAGGGCATGAGCAGTTCTTC. Translated, it gives CASSSPVLAGGHEQFF.

The chain combines TRBV20-1 with TRBJ2-7; 8 positions agree with TRBD2. Germline V CDR1 and CDR2: DFQATT, SNEGSKA (reference sequence). CDR3 size: 14 residues. The V and J ends lost 3 bases and 2 bases, in that order; junction bases with no gene match: 6. This CDR3 reads CSARSGGTAYEQYF. Written as DNA, the CDR3 is TGCAGTGCTAGGTCGGGGGGGACCGCCTACGAGCAGTACTTC.

This sequence joins TRBV7-2 and TRBJ2-7; D is perhaps TRBD1 (5 bases). Germline lookup yields CDR1 SGHTA and CDR2 FQGNSA. The CDR3 length is 14 residues. V shed 5 bases and J shed 3 bases, with 14 bases lying between them. This CDR3 is CASSLSGHFYEQYF. CDR3 bases: TGTGCCAGCAGCCTGTCCGGACACTTCTACGAGCAGTACTTC.

J is TRBJ2-1 and V is TRBV30, with 8 bases identical to TRBD2. Germline V CDR1 and CDR2: GTSNPN, SVGIG (reference sequence). Trimming took 8 bases from V and 4 from J; bases not matched to a gene: 7. The CDR3 length is 13 residues. The DNA for the CDR3 is TGTGCCAGGACCCAGCGGGAGTACAATGAGCAGTTCTTC. Its protein product is CARTQREYNEQFF.

This clonotype was counted between two and nine times. The chain uses TRBV12-3 or TRBV12-4 and TRBJ2-5; D is possibly TRBD1 or TRBD2 (5 bases each). V dropped 3 bases and J dropped 5 bases, with 16 bases sitting between them. This CDR3 comprises 15 residues. CDR3 region: CASSLGTISVETQYF. In nucleotides, the CDR3 is TGTGCCAGCAGTTTGGGGACCATCTCAGTGGAGACCCAGTACTTC.

The V gene is TRBV27, the J gene TRBJ2-7; no definite D call. Trimming stripped 2 bases from V and 0 bases from J, with 11 bases between. The CDR3 spans 15 residues. Germline assignment: CDR1 MNHEY and CDR2 SMNVEV (reference sequence). The CDR3 nucleotides are TGTGCCAGCAGTTTAAATAACAGAGCCTCCTACGAGCAGTACTTC. It is translated as CASSLNNRASYEQYF.

The chain employs TRBV4-1 and TRBJ1-1; D may be TRBD1 (5 bases). The germline CDR1 and CDR2 sequences are MGHRA and YSYEKL. The CDR3 sequence is 16 residues long. Trimming removed 4 bases at V and 0 bases at J, with 15 bases between. CDR3 residues: CASSLLGLRMNTEAFF. The CDR3 DNA reads TGCGCCAGCAGCCTCTTGGGGCTACGAATGAACACTGAAGCTTTCTTT.

The rearrangement links TRBV3-1 to TRBJ2-3, with 8 bases matching TRBD2. The CDR3 runs to 15 residues. CDR1 and CDR2 (germline): LGHDT, YNNKEL (reference sequence). Trimming took 1 base from V and 6 from J; bases not matched to a gene: 6. The CDR3 coding sequence is TGTGCCAGCAGCCAAGCGTCAAGCGGGAGTGATACGCAGTATTTT. It specifies CASSQASSGSDTQYF.

This clonotype was seen once. The V and J genes are TRBV14 and TRBJ2-7, with 8 bases fitting TRBD1. Looked up from germline, CDR1 is SGHDN and CDR2 is FVKESK. J gave up 5 bases and V 2 bases, and 8 bases lay outside the gene matches. The CDR3 has 15 amino acids. The CDR3 region is CASSQWGGQGNEQYF. In DNA form, the CDR3 reads TGTGCCAGCAGCCAATGGGGCGGACAGGGTAACGAGCAGTACTTC.